This record concerns one T cell receptor (beta chain) sequence. From germline, CDR1 is SGHNT and CDR2 YYREEE (reference sequence). V lost 0 bases and J lost 5; bases outside the gene matches: 6. The CDR3 has 16 residues. The sample is drawn from a study of blood T cell repertoires in COVID-19. About the study: Acute-phase and convalescent COVID-19 samples originated in the United States, Italy and Spain. T cells, B-cell-depleted T cells, or PBMCs provided the cDNA or gDNA that served as material.

In the original processing: Reference gene primer amplification in the assay estimated nucleated cell counts. TCRdb's table, derived via immunoSEQ multiplex PCR, lists solely in-frame clones and lacks some. Clonal size and the V and J genes are those of that table, whereas D and trimming came from the DNA. Found here are under 250,000 clones, roughly four fifths of them singletons; the top ten hold about 8%. Sequenced: peripheral blood. The receptor's source is a woman aged 45-59 years with active or convalescent COVID-19. The chain combines TRBV5-4 with TRBJ1-5; the match to TRBD1 covers 9 bases. CDR3: CASSLGGQGRDQPQHF. The DNA of the CDR3 is TGTGCCAGCAGCTTGGGTGGACAGGGGCGGGATCAGCCCCAGCATTTT. Full variable domain (remainder filled in from reference TRBV5-4 and TRBJ1-5): ETGVTQSPTHLIKTRGQQVTLRCSSQSGHNTVSWYQQALGQGPQFIFQYYREEENGRGNFPPRFSGLQFPNYSSELNVNALELDDSALYLCASSLGGQGRDQPQHFGDGTRLSIL.